This T cell receptor (beta chain) stems from a study of OX40 agonist ivuxolimab in advanced cancers. About the investigation overall: Ivuxolimab was an agonistic, fully human IgG2 monoclonal antibody directed against OX40 (CD134), a costimulatory receptor. In the dose-escalation cohort, 82.7% of patients were male, and the mean age was approximately 60 years, with a range of 23 to 79. The paper covers the monotherapy dose-escalation part of the phase I ivuxolimab trial, which included N ≈ 54 patients. Partial responses occurred in three dose-escalation patients, of whom one had hepatocellular carcinoma and two had cutaneous melanoma. The purpose of peripheral TCRbeta sequencing was to test whether ivuxolimab changed TCR sequence diversity and led to clonal T-cell expansion. Intravenous ivuxolimab was administered to patients every 2 weeks at six dose levels: 0.01, 0.1, 0.3, 1.5, 3 and 10 mg/kg. Of the 50 to 55 patients in dose escalation, 19 had hepatocellular carcinoma, around 15 had melanoma, 9 had renal cell carcinoma and 9 had head and neck cancer. Prior anti-PD-1, anti-PD-L1 or anti-CTLA-4 therapy was permitted, and checkpoint inhibitors had been received by roughly 40% of dose-escalation patients.

What the study reported, not specific to this receptor: After ivuxolimab, CD8+ T cells had more expanded clones than CD4+ T cells on average. Which antigens the clonally expanded peripheral T cells were specific for was not determined. In the 0.1-3.0 mg/kg groups, partial responders had among the lowest normalized peripheral clonal expansion, particularly in CD8+ T cells. At doses from 0.1 to 3.0 mg/kg, clonal expansion was seen in both CD4+ and CD8+ blood T cells between baseline and week 6. Low levels of normalized T-cell clonal expansion were also seen in some nonresponding patients.

The germline V gene encodes CDR1 SGHKS and CDR2 YYEKEE (reference sequence). From the cysteine through the phenylalanine, the CDR3 covers 14 amino acids. Only the CDR3 DNA stays, 42 bases, in frame from base 1. V loses 2 bases, J loses 0 bases, and the germline ends lie 5 bases apart. This clone was picked up one time. No cognate antigen has been identified for it. No qualities accompany the bases; no much larger clone lies one base away. For sequencing of the TCRbeta CDR3 region, genomic DNA was extracted from the sorted cells. The immunoSEQ Assay was used to sequence the TCRbeta CDR3 regions. Sourced from immuneACCESS, this table was stored by TCRdb with only in-frame sequences that have V and J called. A share of the clones is absent; for the studies checked, an unresolved V gene accounts for under half, and the remainder has no known explanation. In this sample the table shows tens of thousands of clones, 75% to 90% of which occur a single time. Of the sample, 0.7% to 0.9% falls within the top ten clones.

The trial excluded patients who had a history of autoimmune disease or who were on systemic immunosuppression. Peripheral blood for TCR sequencing was collected from all dose cohorts at baseline, on cycle 4 day 1, and on cycle 7 day 1. Samples came from an open-label, multicenter, first-in-human phase I dose-escalation trial of ivuxolimab. The trial enrolled adults with locally advanced or metastatic head and neck squamous cell, hepatocellular, melanoma or renal cell carcinoma. Before TCR sequencing, CD4+ and CD8+ T cells were separately sorted from peripheral blood. The V gene is TRBV5-5 and the J gene is TRBJ1-4; the D gene identity is not certain. This sequence was found in an adult with an advanced solid tumor such as melanoma, head and neck, liver or kidney cancer. Material: CD4+ or CD8+ T cells sorted from blood, obtained in a trial of the OX40 agonist ivuxolimab. The CDR3 corresponds to CASSLGPTNEKLFF. The sequenced DNA is TGTGCCAGCAGCTTAGGCCCAACTAATGAAAAACTGTTTTTT.